These 25 T cell receptor beta chains came from one sample sequenced in a study of blood T cell repertoires in COVID-19. The table came from immunoSEQ multiplex PCR; TCRdb's copy has only in-frame clones and leaves some out. The sample has tens of thousands of clones; more than 85% are singletons. Input material: peripheral blood. Receptors originate from a woman of 80 years or more with acute or convalescent COVID-19.

The genes are TRBV2 and TRBJ1-4; D not resolved. CDR3 length equals 15 residues. Trimming removed 2 bases at V and 1 base at J, with 8 bases between. Looked up from germline, CDR1 is SNHLY and CDR2 is FYNNEI. The CDR3 is CASSELRQTNEKLFF. The CDR3 DNA reads as TGTGCCAGCAGTGAACTCAGGCAAACTAATGAAAAACTGTTTTTT.

The rearrangement uses TRBV5-1 and TRBJ1-6; TRBD1 matches at 7 bases. V was clipped by 0 bases and J by 7 bases; unmatched bases: 4. The CDR3 spans 15 residues. The germline V gene has CDR1 SGHRS and CDR2 YFSETQ. CDR3 sequence (DNA): TGCGCCAGCAGCTTGGTCCCAGGGGGAAATTCACCCCTCCACTTT. Protein product: CASSLVPGGNSPLHF.

The J gene is TRBJ1-2, the V gene TRBV5-1; D may be TRBD1 (6 bases). The CDR3 totals 15 residues. Trimming took 0 bases from V and 0 from J, leaving 9 bases between them. Germline V CDR1 and CDR2: SGHRS, YFSETQ. The chain's CDR3 is CASSLDGQTNYGYTF. In DNA form, the CDR3 reads TGCGCCAGCAGCTTGGATGGACAGACTAACTATGGCTACACCTTC.

The V call is TRBV4-1, the J call TRBJ2-5, with D possibly matching TRBD1 (6 bases). CDR1 is MGHRA, CDR2 YSYEKL, per germline. The CDR3 has 14 amino acids. V gave up 1 base and J gave up 2 bases, with 8 bases separating them. CDR3 sequence: CASSQGGQQETQYF. CDR3 bases: TGCGCCAGCAGCCAAGGTGGACAGCAAGAGACCCAGTACTTC.

V usage is TRBV7-2 and J usage is TRBJ2-7; a weak D match, TRBD1 (6 bases). CDR1 is SGHTA and CDR2 is FQGNSA in the germline V gene. V lost 1 base and J lost 7, with 11 bases in between. CDR3 length: 13 amino acids. The CDR3 is CASSLVGATEQYF. The DNA for the CDR3 is TGTGCCAGCAGCTTAGTGGGGGCAACGGAGCAGTACTTC.

This chain links TRBV9 with TRBJ1-2; no clear D. CDR3 length: 14 residues. The germline CDR1 and CDR2 sequences are SGDLS and YYNGEE. With 3 bases removed from V and 1 base from J, the gap between germline ends came to 10 bases. CDR3 amino acids: CASSARGYNYGYTF. In DNA form, the CDR3 reads TGTGCCAGCAGCGCGCGGGGTTATAACTATGGCTACACCTTC. The full variable domain, completed using reference TRBV9 and TRBJ1-2, is DSGVTQTPKHLITATGQRVTLRCSPRSGDLSVYWYQQSLDQGLQFLIQYYNGEERAKGNILERFSAQQFPDLHSELNLSSLELGDSALYFCASSARGYNYGYTFGSGTRLTVV.

The rearrangement links TRBV15 to TRBJ2-4, with 11 bases matching TRBD2. Trimming removed 1 base from V and 5 bases from J; junction bases left unmatched: 4. Germline V gene data show CDR1 as LNHNV and CDR2 as YYDKDF (reference sequence). The CDR3 covers 16 residues. In DNA, the CDR3 is TGTGCCACCAGCAGAGCTGGACTAGCGGGCCAAAACATTCAGTACTTC. This sequence encodes CATSRAGLAGQNIQYF. Drawing the rest from reference TRBV15 and TRBJ2-4, the complete variable domain is DAMVIQNPRYQVTQFGKPVTLSCSQTLNHNVMYWYQQKSSQAPKLLFHYYDKDFNNEADTPDNFQSRRPNTSFCFLDIRSPGLGDTAMYLCATSRAGLAGQNIQYFGAGTRLSVL.

V usage is TRBV4-1 and J usage is TRBJ2-3; D may be TRBD1 (6 bases). The CDR3 is 16 amino acids. V dropped 2 bases and J dropped 1 base, with 13 bases sitting between them. Germline CDR1 is MGHRA and CDR2 is YSYEKL. As DNA, the CDR3 is TGCGCCAGCAGCCAACCAGGACAGAGACGCACAGATACGCAGTATTTT. Protein sequence: CASSQPGQRRTDTQYF.

This clone was recorded once. The chain recombines TRBV11-3 with TRBJ2-1; the match to TRBD1 covers 10 bases. The CDR3 totals 15 residues. Germline CDR1 reads SGHNT; CDR2 reads YENEEA. The J segment lost 5 bases and the V segment lost 5 bases, leaving 6 bases of the junction unmatched. CDR3 DNA sequence: TGTGCCAGCAGCCTCGAGGGACAGGGGAACAATGAGCAGTTCTTC. Residues: CASSLEGQGNNEQFF.

The genes are TRBV18 and TRBJ1-1; D uncertain. The germline V gene encodes CDR1 KGHSH and CDR2 LQKENI. V was pared by 1 base and J by 1 base, with 10 bases between. This CDR3 region has 15 residues. This chain's CDR3 is CASSPRNTANTEAFF. The CDR3 DNA is TGTGCCAGCTCACCACGCAACACAGCGAACACTGAAGCTTTCTTT.

J is TRBJ1-2 and V is TRBV7-2; the D gene is possibly TRBD1 (6 bases). Germline V gene lookup returns CDR1 SGHTA and CDR2 FQGNSA. This CDR3 region has 13 residues. V was clipped by 5 bases and J by 4 bases, with 11 bases between them. CDR3 residues: CASSAGVGYGYTF. In DNA, the CDR3 is TGTGCCAGCAGCGCAGGGGTGGGCTATGGCTACACCTTC.

In its sample, this clone was seen a few times. J is TRBJ1-2 and V is TRBV5-1, with D hard to call. The length of the CDR3 is 13 residues. Germline CDR1 SGHRS, CDR2 YFSETQ. V lost 3 bases, J lost 3 bases, and 9 bases lay in between. CDR3 coding DNA: TGCGCCAGCAGCTCTGCCTTAGACTATGGCTACACCTTC. Translated: CASSSALDYGYTF.

The chain carries TRBV7-2 and TRBJ1-3; D unclear. With 2 bases removed from V and 0 bases from J, the gap between germline ends came to 5 bases. The V gene's germline CDR1 is SGHTA and CDR2 FQGNSA. The CDR3 extends over 14 amino acids. CDR3 in amino acids: CASSLYSSGNTIYF. The DNA of the CDR3 is TGTGCCAGCAGCTTATACAGCTCTGGAAACACCATATATTTT.

The rearrangement joins TRBV18 to TRBJ1-6; TRBD1 matches at 8 bases. The CDR3 runs 16 residues. Germline V gives CDR1 KGHSH, CDR2 LQKENI. V was clipped by 0 bases and J by 7 bases; unmatched bases: 5. The CDR3 region has the DNA TGTGCCAGCTCACCACCCGGGACAGGACCAAATTCACCCCTCCACTTT. It specifies CASSPPGTGPNSPLHF.

This clone was recorded only once. The rearrangement joins TRBV3-1 (or the pseudogene TRBV3-2) to TRBJ2-6; 7 positions agree with TRBD1. Trimming removed 3 bases from V and 0 bases from J; junction bases left unmatched: 11. CDR3 size: 19 residues. The germline V gene encodes CDR1 LGHDT and CDR2 YNNKEL (reference sequence). The CDR3 loop reads CASSQNGDSSSSGANVLTF. DNA for the CDR3: TGTGCCAGCAGCCAGAATGGGGACAGCTCCTCCTCTGGGGCCAACGTCCTGACTTTC.

The chain couples TRBV5-6 to TRBJ1-3, with 10 bases that match TRBD1. The V and J ends lost 4 bases and 1 base, in that order; junction bases with no gene match: 2. The CDR3 is 15 residues long. Germline values: CDR1 SGHDT, CDR2 YYEEEE. The CDR3 protein is CASSPGQGSGNTIYF. DNA for the CDR3: TGTGCCAGCAGCCCGGGACAGGGGTCTGGAAACACCATATATTTT.

The chain recombines TRBV11-2 with TRBJ2-1; D is perhaps TRBD2 (6 bases). V was cut by 2 bases and J by 4 bases, with 24 bases left in between. The CDR3 covers 19 residues. CDR1 is SGHAT and CDR2 is FQNNGV in the germline V gene. As DNA, the CDR3 is TGTGCCAGCAGCTTACCGGGGGTTGAGGGGAGTTTCCCTTACAATGAGCAGTTCTTC. It yields the protein CASSLPGVEGSFPYNEQFF.

The rearrangement joins TRBV12-3 or TRBV12-4 to TRBJ1-2, with TRBD1 as a possible D gene (6 bases). V lost 3 bases, J lost 7 bases, and 12 bases lay in between. This CDR3 region has 13 residues. CDR3 nucleotide sequence: TGTGCCAGCAGTTTTTTGGGGGCCGGTGGCTACACCTTC. Protein: CASSFLGAGGYTF.

The chain uses TRBV18 and TRBJ1-2; D possibly corresponds to TRBD1 (5 bases). The CDR3 is 15 residues long. With 6 bases removed from V and 5 bases from J, the gap between germline ends came to 19 bases. The germline gives CDR1 KGHSH, CDR2 LQKENI. In nucleotides, the CDR3 is TGTGCCAGCTCCGGGGGGACTTCCCAGCAGTATGGCTACACCTTC. Translation: CASSGGTSQQYGYTF.

In regard to this clone: One junction end disagrees with the germline gene, perhaps due to a read error. This sequence joins TRBV7-9 and TRBJ2-1; 11 nucleotides agree with TRBD2. The CDR3 contains 18 residues. CDR1 is SEHNR, CDR2 FQNEAQ, per germline (reference sequence). The CDR3 DNA sequence: TGTGCCAGCAGCTGGAGCATTAGCGGGGGGGCCTCCAACAATGAGCAGTTCTTC. Protein sequence: CASSWSISGGASNNEQFF. Looking up the rest from reference TRBV7-9 and TRBJ2-1 gives the full variable domain: DTGVSQNPRHKITKRGQNVTFRCDPISEHNRLYWYRQTLGQGPEFLTYFQNEAQLEKSRLLSDRFSAERPKGSFSTLEIQRTEQGDSAMYLCASSWSISGGASNNEQFFGPGTRLTVL.

The rearrangement links TRBV7-9 to TRBJ1-2; TRBD1 agrees at 7 bases. The V and J ends lost 3 bases and 8 bases, in that order; junction bases with no gene match: 9. The CDR3 is made up of 14 amino acids. CDR1 is SEHNR, CDR2 FQNEAQ, per germline (reference sequence). The DNA of the CDR3 is TGTGCCAGCAGCTTCGCGACAGGGTCTGGAGGCTACACCTTC. This gives the protein CASSFATGSGGYTF.

The J gene is TRBJ2-7, the V gene TRBV30; D perhaps matches TRBD2 (5 bases). The ends were cut back, 2 bases at V and 3 bases at J, with 8 bases in the middle. The CDR3 runs 12 residues. Germline CDR1 is GTSNPN and CDR2 is SVGIG (reference sequence). The CDR3 DNA is TGTGCCTGGAGTATCGAGGGCTACGAGCAGTACTTC. Amino acid sequence: CAWSIEGYEQYF.

This clone was seen only a few times. The CDR3 DNA reads TGTGCGATCGTCCAGTCCGGGGCCCAGCATTTT. This translates into CAIVQSGAQHF. The rearrangement links TRBV7-8 to TRBJ1-5; no clear D gene. CDR1 and CDR2 (germline): SGHVS, FQNEAQ. CDR3 length equals 11 residues. The whole variable domain, filled in from reference TRBV7-8 and TRBJ1-5, reads GAGVSQSPRYKVAKRGQDVALRCDPISGHVSLFWYQQALGQGPEFLTYFQNEAQLDKSGLPSDRFFAERPEGSVSTLKIQRTQQEDSAVYLCAIVQSGAQHFGDGTRLSIL.

This clone has a single count. The genes are TRBV18 and TRBJ2-3; D possibly corresponds to TRBD2 (7 bases). V lost 3 bases and J lost 4, with 17 bases in between. The germline V gene encodes CDR1 KGHSH and CDR2 LQKENI. The CDR3 spans 16 residues. The CDR3 region is CASSPRGGKRADTQYF. DNA for the CDR3: TGTGCCAGCTCACCGAGGGGGGGGAAGCGTGCAGATACGCAGTATTTT.

This chain connects TRBV18 to TRBJ1-2; D not certain. From germline, CDR1 is KGHSH and CDR2 LQKENI. The CDR3 consists of 13 residues. Trimming removed 2 bases from V and 8 bases from J, with 12 bases in between. This chain's CDR3 is CASSPFGSGGYTF. DNA of the CDR3: TGTGCCAGCTCACCATTTGGGTCCGGGGGCTACACCTTC.